The clone carrying this TCR beta chain was seen repeatedly, ten times or more. The antigen remains undetermined. Read sequence stops 3 residues before the CDR3 end, and the germline J gene provides the missing end. Germline values: CDR1 SGHAT, CDR2 FQNNGV. The CDR3 is 15 amino acids. V shed 5 bases and J 4 bases; nucleotides not matched to a gene: 7. The sample comes from a study of T cell clonality in common variable immunodeficiency. Broader study findings: T cell subpopulation sequencing would be needed to explain CVID clonality. Fewer deletions and N-nucleotide insertions were reportedly seen in common variable immunodeficiency TCR beta sequences.

The table came from immunoSEQ multiplex PCR; TCRdb's copy has only in-frame clones and leaves some out. The specimen has some 54,000 clones, none found just once. This sequence was found in a person aged 18 to 75 in good health. This chain joins TRBV11-2 and TRBJ1-5; 8 nucleotides match TRBD1. Sequencing input: peripheral blood mononuclear cells. CDR3 DNA (partial): TGTGCCAGCAGCAGCGGCGGACAGGGAAATCAGCCC. Amino acid sequence: CASSSGGQGNQP. The CDR3 in full is CASSSGGQGNQPQHF.